This entry lists 26 T cell receptor beta chains sequenced from one sample in a study of shared clonotypes between healthy human individuals. Clones were sequenced by immunoSEQ multiplex PCR, and TCRdb holds only the in-frame ones, with some missing. The table lists a few million clones, approximately 95% of them singletons. The specimen was naive CD4+ T cells from PBMCs. Regarding subset: CD45RA+ positively selected. All receptors come from a man younger than 35 in good health. Some clones in this sample may be carry-over from other donors' samples.

The chain combines TRBV30 with TRBJ1-1; 10 nucleotides align to TRBD1. The V gene's germline CDR1 is GTSNPN and CDR2 SVGIG (reference sequence). After removal of 8 bases from V and 2 bases from J, the junction contained 11 bases not matched to a gene. The CDR3 spans 15 residues. Here the CDR3 DNA reads TGTGCCGGGACCCCGGGACAGGGGATCAACACTGAAGCTTTCTTT. Protein: CAGTPGQGINTEAFF.

To note about this clone: The sample has other DNA sequences that encode this CDR3 too. The V gene is TRBV9, the J gene TRBJ2-1; D not resolved. CDR1 and CDR2 from the germline V gene are SGDLS and YYNGEE. There are 13 residues in the CDR3. Between the trimmed V and J ends, which lost 0 bases and 4 bases, there was a span of 5 bases. Written as DNA, the CDR3 is TGTGCCAGCAGCGTAGGAAGGTACAATGAGCAGTTCTTC. This encodes CASSVGRYNEQFF.

Points on this clone: This sample includes further DNA sequences coding for the same CDR3. CDR3 sequence (DNA): TGTGCCAGCAGCACGACAGATACGCAGTATTTT. Protein sequence: CASSTTDTQYF. This chain uses TRBV28 with TRBJ2-3; unclear D gene. Germline lookup yields CDR1 MDHEN and CDR2 SYDVKM. The CDR3 contains 11 residues. V was pared by 6 bases and J by 3 bases, with 4 bases between.

This clone was seen once. CDR3 nucleotides: TGTGCCAGCAGCTTAAGAGGACACGGCTACAATGAGCAGTTCTTC. Its translation is CASSLRGHGYNEQFF. This chain connects TRBV7-3 to TRBJ2-1, with D perhaps matching TRBD1 (5 bases). V shed 1 base and J shed 3 bases, with 10 bases lying between them. There are 15 residues in the CDR3. Germline V gives CDR1 SGHTA, CDR2 FQGTGA.

J is TRBJ1-2 and V is TRBV7-9; TRBD1 aligns across 7 bases. The V gene's germline CDR1 is SEHNR and CDR2 FQNEAQ (reference sequence). The CDR3 covers 14 residues. The ends lost 8 bases at V and 5 bases at J; junction bases unmatched: 11. The CDR3 bases are TGTGCCAGCGGGCGGCCGACAGGGATGTATGGCTACACCTTC. Translating gives CASGRPTGMYGYTF.

The V and J genes are TRBV6-5 and TRBJ1-5; 7 bases agree with TRBD1. The CDR3 has 14 residues. CDR1 and CDR2 (germline): MNHEY, SVGAGI. Here the CDR3 DNA reads TGTGTCGAGGACAGGTTCTTTAGCAATCAGCCCCAGCATTTT. Translated, it gives CVEDRFFSNQPQHF.

The rearrangement links TRBV7-8 to TRBJ2-5, with 11 nucleotides matching TRBD2. The J call could be wrong; TRBJ2-7 is a better fit for the DNA end. Germline CDR1 and CDR2: SGHVS and FQNEAQ. CDR3 length equals 16 residues. CDR3 DNA sequence: TGTGCCAGCAGCAAACCGGGACTAGCGGTTTTTGGCGAGCAGTACTTC. Amino acid sequence: CASSKPGLAVFGEQYF.

This clone was counted a few times. This chain connects TRBV2 to TRBJ1-5; unclear D gene. The germline gives CDR1 SNHLY, CDR2 FYNNEI. The CDR3 is 14 residues long. The V gene lost 4 bases and the J gene lost 0 bases, with 7 bases spanning the gap. CDR3 protein: CASSGVSSNQPQHF. As DNA, the CDR3 is TGTGCCAGCAGTGGTGTTTCTAGCAATCAGCCCCAGCATTTT.

This clone was seen a handful of times. This CDR3 is also generated by other DNA sequences in the sample. V gene TRBV19 combines with J gene TRBJ2-5; D unclear. The CDR3 sequence is 11 residues long. Trimming pared 3 bases from V and 1 base from J, leaving 0 bases between. Germline V gene lookup returns CDR1 LNHDA and CDR2 SQIVND (reference sequence). CDR3 in amino acids: CASSIQETQYF. The CDR3 region has the DNA TGTGCCAGTAGTATCCAAGAGACCCAGTACTTC.

The rearrangement uses TRBV2 and TRBJ2-5; D unresolved. Near its end, the DNA agrees better with TRBJ2-7, so the J call may be wrong. The CDR3 covers 14 residues. From germline, CDR1 is SNHLY and CDR2 FYNNEI. CDR3 sequence: CASTLENWNYEQYF. The CDR3 coding sequence is TGTGCCAGCACCCTAGAGAACTGGAACTACGAGCAGTACTTC.

As for this clone: At the DNA level, this CDR3 is encoded by other sequences in the same sample as well. Here the CDR3 reads CSATGGGSSYEQYF. The CDR3, as DNA: TGCAGCGCTACCGGGGGCGGAAGCTCCTACGAGCAGTACTTC. The J gene is TRBJ2-7, the V gene TRBV29-1; tentatively, D is TRBD1 or TRBD2 (6 bases each). V lost 7 bases, J lost 0 bases, and 16 bases lay in between. This CDR3 has 14 residues. Germline assignment: CDR1 SQVTM and CDR2 ANQGSEA.

This rearrangement joins TRBV5-4 to TRBJ2-3, with a possible D match to TRBD2 (5 bases). Deletions cut 4 bases from V and 2 bases from J, with 11 bases between. Germline values: CDR1 SGHNT, CDR2 YYREEE (reference sequence). This CDR3 has 14 residues. The CDR3 DNA follows: TGTGCCAGCAGCACGGGGATTCTCACAGATACGCAGTATTTT. It encodes CASSTGILTDTQYF.

The chain is built from TRBV10-3 and TRBJ1-2, with TRBD1 matching over 7 bases. The CDR3 covers 16 residues. V shed 7 bases and J 4 bases; nucleotides not matched to a gene: 15. Looked up from germline, CDR1 is ENHRY and CDR2 is SYGVKD. CDR3 nucleotides: TGTGCCATCACCCCAACCCTTCCGACAGGGTCCTATGGCTACACCTTC. This gives the protein CAITPTLPTGSYGYTF.

This chain joins TRBV5-4 and TRBJ2-2; no clear D gene. V dropped 3 bases and J dropped 8 bases, with 8 bases sitting between them. Germline V lookup: CDR1 SGHNT, CDR2 YYREEE (reference sequence). CDR3 length equals 12 residues. The CDR3 DNA reads TGTGCCAGCAGCTCTTCCCTTGGGGAGCTGTTTTTT. It is translated as CASSSSLGELFF.

The J gene is TRBJ2-1, the V gene TRBV11-2; D might be TRBD1 or TRBD2, each matching 5 bases. Trimming stripped 5 bases from V and 0 bases from J, with 20 bases between. Germline lookup yields CDR1 SGHAT and CDR2 FQNNGV. The CDR3 totals 18 residues. CDR3 nucleotides: TGTGCCAGCAGCGAGGGGAGAGACTACCAGAGCTCCTACAATGAGCAGTTCTTC. Its translation is CASSEGRDYQSSYNEQFF.

The chain links TRBV10-3 to TRBJ2-7, with D possibly being TRBD2 (7 bases). This CDR3 comprises 13 residues. Germline CDR1 is ENHRY and CDR2 is SYGVKD. V was pared by 8 bases and J by 6 bases, with 17 bases between. CDR3 sequence reads: CAIEGGGGREQYF. The CDR3 DNA is TGTGCCATCGAGGGAGGGGGAGGTCGCGAGCAGTACTTC.

On this clone: Within the sample, other DNA sequences also encode this same CDR3. The chain carries TRBV5-1 and TRBJ1-4, with 7 bases that match TRBD1. J lost 5 bases, V lost 4 bases, and 5 bases had no gene match. The CDR3 has 14 amino acids. Germline CDR1 SGHRS, CDR2 YFSETQ. For the CDR3, the DNA is TGCGCCAGCAGCCCCGGGACAGCGAATGAAAAACTGTTTTTT. Protein product: CASSPGTANEKLFF.

About this clone itself: Other DNA sequences within the sample encode an identical CDR3. CDR3 loop: CASSPAGGTEAFF. The CDR3, as DNA: TGTGCCAGCTCACCGGCAGGGGGCACTGAAGCTTTCTTT. The J gene is TRBJ1-1, the V gene TRBV18; 7 nucleotides align to TRBD1. Per germline, CDR1 KGHSH and CDR2 LQKENI. V gave up 3 bases and J gave up 4 bases; unmatched junction bases: 2. The CDR3 is made up of 13 amino acids.

Turning to this clone: The identical CDR3 is also encoded by other nucleotide sequences in the sample. V is TRBV27 and J is TRBJ1-2; tentatively, D is TRBD1 (6 bases). CDR3 length equals 13 residues. The ends were cut back, 5 bases at V and 5 bases at J, with 12 bases in the middle. The V gene's germline CDR1 is MNHEY and CDR2 SMNVEV (reference sequence). As DNA, the CDR3 is TGTGCCAGCAGTCGGGGACAACTATATGGCTACACCTTC. This sequence encodes CASSRGQLYGYTF.

The chain uses TRBV7-2 and TRBJ1-5; perhaps TRBD1 as D (6 bases). Looked up from germline, CDR1 is SGHTA and CDR2 is FQGNSA. V shed 3 bases and J shed 3 bases, with 12 bases lying between them. The CDR3 is made up of 15 amino acids. CDR3 nucleotides: TGTGCCAGCAGCTTCTGGGAGGGGGACAATCAGCCCCAGCATTTT. Its protein is CASSFWEGDNQPQHF.

The rearrangement links TRBV5-1 to TRBJ2-1; 10 nucleotides align to TRBD2. The germline V gene encodes CDR1 SGHRS and CDR2 YFSETQ. The length of the CDR3 is 19 residues. The junction had 11 bases not matched to a gene; V was cut back by 1 base and J by 1 base. CDR3 amino acids: CASSLSASGSMVSYNEQFF. The CDR3 coding sequence is TGCGCCAGCAGCTTGTCGGCTAGCGGGAGTATGGTGTCCTACAATGAGCAGTTCTTC. The whole variable domain, filled in from reference TRBV5-1 and TRBJ2-1, reads KAGVTQTPRYLIKTRGQQVTLSCSPISGHRSVSWYQQTPGQGLQFLFEYFSETQRNKGNFPGRFSGRQFSNSRSEMNVSTLELGDSALYLCASSLSASGSMVSYNEQFFGPGTRLTVL.

Regarding this clone: This sample includes further DNA sequences coding for the same CDR3. This sequence joins TRBV9 and TRBJ2-1; D is ambiguous. V lost 0 bases and J lost 1, with 8 bases in between. CDR1 is SGDLS, CDR2 YYNGEE, per germline. CDR3 length: 15 residues. CDR3 nucleotides: TGTGCCAGCAGCGTAGATGGGGATTCCTACAATGAGCAGTTCTTC. This translates into CASSVDGDSYNEQFF.

The CDR3: CASSEPRGRGETQYF. CDR3 nucleotide sequence: TGTGCCAGCAGTGAACCTCGCGGGAGGGGGGAGACCCAGTACTTC. The chain couples TRBV25-1 to TRBJ2-5, with 9 nucleotides matching TRBD2. The CDR3 is 15 residues long. Germline CDR1 MGHDK, CDR2 SYGVNS. The J segment lost 5 bases and the V segment lost 2 bases, leaving 6 bases of the junction unmatched.

The chain combines TRBV19 with TRBJ2-7, with D uncertain. The germline V gene has CDR1 LNHDA and CDR2 SQIVND (reference sequence). V was pared by 7 bases and J by 3 bases, with 19 bases between. This CDR3 comprises 15 residues. This CDR3 reads CASNPKHSPDYEQYF. The CDR3 bases are TGTGCCAGTAACCCAAAGCACAGCCCAGACTACGAGCAGTACTTC.

This chain joins TRBV6-6 and TRBJ2-2, with D possibly matching TRBD1 (6 bases). Germline assignment: CDR1 MNHNY and CDR2 SVGAGI (reference sequence). Trimming removed 5 bases from V and 6 bases from J, with 13 bases in between. The CDR3 extends over 14 amino acids. CDR3 nucleotide sequence: TGTGCCAGCAGTCCTGGACAGTATCCCGGGGAGCTGTTTTTT. It translates to CASSPGQYPGELFF.

Note on this clone: Other DNA sequences of this sample code for an identical CDR3. Here the CDR3 reads CAWSAGGSYGYTF. The CDR3 nucleotides read TGTGCCTGGAGTGCGGGGGGGTCCTATGGCTACACCTTC. The chain combines TRBV30 with TRBJ1-2; a possible D gene is TRBD1 (5 bases). The CDR3 has 13 residues. The V gene's germline CDR1 is GTSNPN and CDR2 SVGIG (reference sequence). V lost 1 base to trimming and J lost 4 bases, with 10 bases between them.